This T cell receptor (beta chain) originates from a study of cytomegalovirus exposure and HLA in healthy donors. Germline assignment: CDR1 SGHDT and CDR2 YYEEEE. The CDR3 sequence is 17 residues long. Trimming took off 4 bases at V and 4 bases at J, with 20 bases between the two ends. Worth noting for this clone: Its antigen remains unidentified.

This table comes from immunoSEQ multiplex PCR, and its TCRdb copy is limited to in-frame clones, with some not included. The sample carries some 320,000 clones, 75% to 90% recorded once. Findings and caveats of the study: Cytomegalovirus-associated TCR beta chains were listed, numbering some 150.

The clonotype was recovered from a woman between 25 and 40 years old in good health and CMV-seropositive. Source material: PBMCs. This sequence joins TRBV5-6 and TRBJ2-2; TRBD1 or TRBD2 may be the D gene (5 bases each). The CDR3 sequence is CASSAITTGTGTGELFF. CDR3 DNA: TGTGCCAGCAGCGCTATAACGACGGGGACCGGCACCGGGGAGCTGTTTTTT.